These T cell receptor beta chains were read from a single sample in a study of naive and memory T cell subsets. Each CDR3 protein gets one entry after TCRdb re-called the UMI-ligation and nested PCR reads with MiXCR. The sample has about 21,000 distinct CDR3 sequences, approximately 9.9% seen once. The sample was central memory CD8+ T cells from blood. All receptors come from a human donor in good health. CDR3s include the opening cysteine and the closing phenylalanine or tryptophan. D genes are given only for firm matches. Size tells how often a clone was seen (once, few, many) or the class of an expanded clone, and some rows leave it out.

d_call,j_call,clone_size,v_call,cdr3_nt,cdr3_aa
-,TRBJ2-1,once,TRBV21-1,TGTGCCAGCAGCAACGGGAACTACAATGAGCAGTTCTTC,CASSNGNYNEQFF
-,TRBJ2-6,many,TRBV6-1,TGTGCCAGCAGTGAAGCTGAGGGAGGAGGGGGGGCCAACGTCCTGACTTTC,CASSEAEGGGGANVLTF
-,TRBJ2-2,-,TRBV24-1,TGTGCCACCAGCGAGGCAAGGCGCTCATCGAACACCGGGGAGCTGTTTTTT,CATSEARRSSNTGELFF
TRBD1,TRBJ2-2,-,TRBV6-5,TGTGCCAGCAGTACCGCATTCGATCCGGGACAGGGGTGTGGTACCGGGGAGCTGTTTTTT,CASSTAFDPGQGCGTGELFF
-,TRBJ2-1,-,TRBV6-2/TRBV6-3,TGTGCCAGCAGTTACCCGTCCGAGTACAGCTACAATGAGCAGTTCTTC,CASSYPSEYSYNEQFF
-,TRBJ2-2,few,TRBV12-3/TRBV12-4,TGTGCCAGCAGTTCTGGCACCGGGGAGCTGTTTTTT,CASSSGTGELFF
TRBD2,TRBJ2-1,many,TRBV11-2,TGTGCCAGCAGCCACGTAAGCGGGGACCGCTACAATGAGCAGTTCTTC,CASSHVSGDRYNEQFF
-,TRBJ2-7,few,TRBV12-3/TRBV12-4,TGTGCCAGCAGTTTTGGTTACGAGCAGTACTTC,CASSFGYEQYF
-,TRBJ1-5,many,TRBV9,TGTGCCAGCAGCGCAGACGGTAATCAGCCCCAGCATTTT,CASSADGNQPQHF
-,TRBJ2-2,-,TRBV7-8,TGTGCCAGCAGCTTAGTACGGACGTGGAACACCGGGGAGCTGTTTTTT,CASSLVRTWNTGELFF
-,TRBJ1-6,-,TRBV9,TGTGCCAGCAGCGTAGCTGGGATTCGGGGTTCACCCCTCCACTTT,CASSVAGIRGSPLHF
-,TRBJ2-3,many,TRBV7-9,TGTGCCAATAAGGGGCAAGGGACAGATACGCAGTATTTT,CANKGQGTDTQYF
-,TRBJ2-3,many,TRBV20-1,TGCAGTGCTGACCGACGAGAGGTCTTGGGTACGCAGTATTTT,CSADRREVLGTQYF
-,TRBJ2-5,-,TRBV27,TGTGCCAGCAGTCCAAACCAAGAGACCCAGTACTTC,CASSPNQETQYF
TRBD2,TRBJ2-3,many,TRBV5-1,TGCGCCAGCAGCCCCTCGGTTGCGGGAGTCGTCGTTGATACGCAGTATTTT,CASSPSVAGVVVDTQYF
-,TRBJ2-2,-,TRBV4-2,TGTGCCAGCAGCCAAGATCCGGCGGTTGACGGGGAGCTGTTTTTT,CASSQDPAVDGELFF
-,TRBJ2-2,few,TRBV9,TGTGCCAGCAGCGTATCGGATGGGGGGGAGCTGTTTTTT,CASSVSDGGELFF
TRBD1,TRBJ1-6,few,TRBV7-2,TGTGCCAGCAGTCCGGACAGGGCGGGGAATTCACCCCTCCACTTT,CASSPDRAGNSPLHF
-,TRBJ1-5,large,TRBV21-1,TGTGCCAGCCGGAAGGGGAATCAGCCCCAGCATTTT,CASRKGNQPQHF
-,TRBJ2-1,-,TRBV24-1,TGTGCCACCACAGGTCCGGGAGTGGGGAATGAGCAGTTCTTC,CATTGPGVGNEQFF
-,TRBJ1-1,few,TRBV29-1,TGCAGCGGTAGCAGGGCCACTGAAGCTTTCTTT,CSGSRATEAFF
-,TRBJ2-7,few,TRBV4-3,TGCGCCAGCAGCCAAGCCCTCGTCTACGAGCAGTACTTC,CASSQALVYEQYF
-,TRBJ1-6,many,TRBV4-1,TGCGCCAGCAGCCTTTCTTTGACAAGTAATTCACCCCTCCACTTT,CASSLSLTSNSPLHF
TRBD1,TRBJ2-1,many,TRBV15,TGTGCCACCAGCAGAGAATCAAATACCGGGACAGGGGTAAAGGAGCAGTTCTTC,CATSRESNTGTGVKEQFF
-,TRBJ2-7,few,TRBV25-1,TGTGCCAGCAGTGATGAGGGTCGTGTGGTGAACTTC,CASSDEGRVVNF
-,TRBJ2-2,-,TRBV28,TGTGCCAGCAGTTTCCAGGGGTCGGTCACCGGGGAGCTGTTTTTT,CASSFQGSVTGELFF
-,TRBJ2-1,-,TRBV13,TGTGCCAGCAGCTCTCGTGGGGGGAGCGCCTACAATGAGCAGTTCTTC,CASSSRGGSAYNEQFF
TRBD2,TRBJ2-1,-,TRBV7-2,TGTGCCAGCAGCTTGAGGGGACTAGCGGCGTCTACCCGCTCCTACAATGAGCAGTTCTTC,CASSLRGLAASTRSYNEQFF
TRBD1,TRBJ1-5,-,TRBV12-3/TRBV12-4,TGTGCCAGCAGTTTAGGAGGGGGCGGCAATCAGCCCCAGCATTTT,CASSLGGGGNQPQHF
-,TRBJ2-7,-,TRBV4-3,TGCGCCAAGAAGAGGGTAATGCGCGAGCAGTACTTC,CAKKRVMREQYF
-,TRBJ1-1,many,TRBV7-9,TGTGCCAGCAGCTTCATGGGGAATCTGAACACTGAAGCTTTCTTT,CASSFMGNLNTEAFF
-,TRBJ2-4,few,TRBV20-1,TGCAGTGCTATACAACCGACGGACTGGGAAGCCAAAAACATTCAGTACTTC,CSAIQPTDWEAKNIQYF
-,TRBJ1-5,many,TRBV12-3/TRBV12-4,TGTGCCAGCGCCCGAGAAGCACGAATATATCAGCCCCAGCATTTT,CASAREARIYQPQHF
TRBD1,TRBJ1-6,few,TRBV6-5,TGTGCCAGCAGTCTCCGGACAGGGTGGGTTTCACCCCTCCACTTT,CASSLRTGWVSPLHF
-,TRBJ2-1,-,TRBV10-1,TGCGCCAGCAGTGAGTCTCCTATCCGGCCTTACAATGAGCAGTTCTTC,CASSESPIRPYNEQFF
TRBD2,TRBJ2-5,-,TRBV9,TGTGCCAGCAGCGCTGGGACTAGCGGGAGTCAAGAGACCCAGTACTTC,CASSAGTSGSQETQYF
-,TRBJ2-7,many,TRBV28,TGTGCCAGCAGTTTATTACGCGGAGACTACGAGCAGTACTTC,CASSLLRGDYEQYF
-,TRBJ2-1,many,TRBV20-1,TGCAGTGCTAGAATAGTCCCCGAAACCGGGACTTATCACAATGAGCAGTTCTTC,CSARIVPETGTYHNEQFF
-,TRBJ1-5,many,TRBV28,TGTGCCAGCAGTTTGGGTCGGGGAAATCAGCCCCAGCATTTT,CASSLGRGNQPQHF
TRBD1,TRBJ2-7,many,TRBV12-3/TRBV12-4,TGTGCCAGCAGTTCAGGACAGGGCTACGAGCAGTACTTC,CASSSGQGYEQYF
-,TRBJ1-3,-,TRBV7-9,TGTGCCAGCCGGGCGGATCACTCTGGAAACACCATATATTTT,CASRADHSGNTIYF
-,TRBJ1-5,many,TRBV2,TGTGCCAGCGGAAAGGGGAGGAGCAATCAGCCCCAGCATTTT,CASGKGRSNQPQHF
TRBD2,TRBJ2-1,many,TRBV6-2/TRBV6-3,TGTGCCAGCAGTTACTCGTATCTAGCGGGAGAAGGGAGGCCCTACAATGAGCAGTTCTTC,CASSYSYLAGEGRPYNEQFF
-,TRBJ1-4,-,TRBV9,TGTGCCAGCAGCGTATTCGACACCAGTAATGAAAAACTGTTTTTT,CASSVFDTSNEKLFF
-,TRBJ2-6,few,TRBV6-1,TGTGCCAGCAGTGTTTGGGTCGGGGCCAACGTCCTGACTTTC,CASSVWVGANVLTF